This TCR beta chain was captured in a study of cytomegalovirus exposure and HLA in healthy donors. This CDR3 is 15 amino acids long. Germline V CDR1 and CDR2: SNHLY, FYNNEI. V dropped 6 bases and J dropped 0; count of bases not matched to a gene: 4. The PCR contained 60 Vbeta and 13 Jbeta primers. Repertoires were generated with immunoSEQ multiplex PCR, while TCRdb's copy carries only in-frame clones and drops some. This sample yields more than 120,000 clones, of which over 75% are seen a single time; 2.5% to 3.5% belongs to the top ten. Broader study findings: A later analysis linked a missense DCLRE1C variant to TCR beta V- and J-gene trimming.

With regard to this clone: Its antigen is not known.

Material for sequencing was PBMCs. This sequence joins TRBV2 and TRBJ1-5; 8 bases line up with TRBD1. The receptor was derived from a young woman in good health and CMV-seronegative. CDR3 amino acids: CASRRDRYSNQPQHF. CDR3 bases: TGTGCCAGCAGGAGGGACAGGTATAGCAATCAGCCCCAGCATTTT.